The 16 T cell receptor beta chains below come from one sample, sequenced in a study of blood T cell repertoires in COVID-19. Clones were read by immunoSEQ multiplex PCR, and TCRdb kept only the in-frame ones, dropping some. The sample consists of approximately 120,000 clones, around four fifths of them appearing once. The sample comprised peripheral blood. All receptors derive from a human donor in a cohort sampled during active COVID-19.

This clone was counted once. The chain has TRBV3-1 (or the pseudogene TRBV3-2) and TRBJ2-3, with a possible D match to TRBD2 (6 bases). Per the germline V gene, CDR1 is LGHDT and CDR2 is YNNKEL (reference sequence). Trimming left V 2 bases short and J 8 bases short, with 14 bases between. The CDR3 sequence is 14 residues long. DNA for the CDR3: TGTGCCAGCAGCCAACTCGGGCGGGAAGGTACGCAGTATTTT. Its translation: CASSQLGREGTQYF.

A remark on this clone: The same CDR3 is also encoded by other DNA sequences in this sample. The chain joins TRBV5-1 to TRBJ2-7; D is possibly TRBD2 (6 bases). Per germline, CDR1 SGHRS and CDR2 YFSETQ. V was cut by 0 bases and J by 3 bases, with 13 bases left in between. CDR3 length: 15 residues. CDR3 sequence (DNA): TGCGCCAGCAGCTTGGGGTTAGCGGAGAACTACGAGCAGTACTTC. This translates into CASSLGLAENYEQYF.

This chain uses TRBV28 with TRBJ2-5, with TRBD2 identical over 7 bases. Germline loops: CDR1 MDHEN, CDR2 SYDVKM. The CDR3 consists of 16 residues. Trimming took 7 bases from V and 5 from J; bases not matched to a gene: 16. The CDR3 DNA reads TGTGCCAGCAACCCTAGTGGGTGGCGGGGGTCGGAGACCCAGTACTTC. Protein sequence: CASNPSGWRGSETQYF.

This chain connects TRBV3-1 (or the pseudogene TRBV3-2) to TRBJ2-5; TRBD2 might be the D (7 bases). Per germline, CDR1 LGHDT and CDR2 YNNKEL (reference sequence). CDR3 length: 16 residues. V was cut by 5 bases and J by 4 bases, with 20 bases left in between. CDR3 amino acids: CASSYFKGGSTETQYF. DNA of the CDR3: TGTGCCAGCAGCTACTTTAAGGGGGGGTCCACAGAGACCCAGTACTTC.

This clone was counted once. The rearrangement uses TRBV2 and TRBJ2-5; TRBD2 aligns across 8 bases. Germline loops: CDR1 SNHLY, CDR2 FYNNEI. After removal of 6 bases from V and 4 bases from J, the junction contained 10 bases not matched to a gene. The CDR3 length is 15 residues. The CDR3 sequence is CASRALAGGSETQYF. DNA of the CDR3: TGTGCCAGCAGGGCTCTGGCGGGGGGATCAGAGACCCAGTACTTC.

The chain joins TRBV6-6 to TRBJ2-3, with D maybe TRBD2 (6 bases). This CDR3 is 16 amino acids long. CDR1 and CDR2 (germline): MNHNY, SVGAGI (reference sequence). The V end was cut by 2 bases, the J end by 3 bases, with 15 bases between. The chain's CDR3 is CASSYGRRAGTDTQYF. The CDR3 region has the DNA TGTGCCAGCAGTTACGGTAGGAGGGCCGGGACAGATACGCAGTATTTT.

This chain connects TRBV6-6 to TRBJ2-5; 8 bases line up with TRBD2. CDR1 is MNHNY, CDR2 SVGAGI, per germline (reference sequence). This CDR3 has 14 residues. V lost 9 bases to trimming and J lost 2 bases; unmatched junction nucleotides: 8. The CDR3 DNA is TGTGCCAGTAGGGCTAGCGGGCCTCAAGAGACCCAGTACTTC. Protein sequence: CASRASGPQETQYF.

The chain recombines TRBV30 with TRBJ1-1; D gene uncertain. Germline V lookup: CDR1 GTSNPN, CDR2 SVGIG (reference sequence). The CDR3 is made up of 13 amino acids. V gave up 3 bases and J gave up 0 bases, with 8 bases separating them. The CDR3, as DNA: TGTGCCTGGAGGCCCGACTTGAACACTGAAGCTTTCTTT. Its translation: CAWRPDLNTEAFF.

The chain is built from TRBV4-3 and TRBJ2-1, with TRBD2 matching 8 bases. V lost 0 bases, J lost 0 bases, and 4 bases stayed unmatched. The CDR3 totals 17 residues. Germline V lookup: CDR1 LGHNA, CDR2 YSLEER. CDR3 sequence (DNA): TGCGCCAGCAGCCAAGATCCCAGCGGGAGCTCCTACAATGAGCAGTTCTTC. It yields the protein CASSQDPSGSSYNEQFF.

This clone was recorded once. This chain connects TRBV29-1 to TRBJ2-2; TRBD2 aligns across 7 bases. The junction had 8 bases not matched to a gene; V was cut back by 5 bases and J by 5 bases. CDR1 is SQVTM, CDR2 ANQGSEA, per germline. The length of the CDR3 is 14 residues. The CDR3 DNA sequence: TGCAGCGTTCCCAAAACGCGGGGGACCGGGGAGCTGTTTTTT. This encodes CSVPKTRGTGELFF.

The chain uses TRBV7-2 and TRBJ2-2, with D possibly matching TRBD2 (6 bases). The ends were cut back, 8 bases at V and 4 bases at J, with 14 bases in the middle. The CDR3 contains 14 residues. Looked up from germline, CDR1 is SGHTA and CDR2 is FQGNSA. Here the CDR3 DNA reads TGTGCCAGCTCTCGCGGGGTGGTCACCGGGGAGCTGTTTTTT. Translated, it gives CASSRGVVTGELFF.

The chain combines TRBV7-9 with TRBJ1-2; no definite D call. Per germline, CDR1 SEHNR and CDR2 FQNEAQ (reference sequence). The CDR3 totals 12 residues. The V end lost 3 bases, the J end lost 5 bases, and 7 bases lay between the germline ends. The CDR3 loop reads CASSFGDYGYTF. CDR3 sequence (DNA): TGTGCCAGCAGCTTCGGGGATTATGGCTACACCTTC.

This rearrangement joins TRBV30 to TRBJ2-7; 8 positions match TRBD1. J lost 2 bases, V lost 3 bases, and 6 bases had no gene match. CDR3 size: 14 residues. CDR1 and CDR2 (germline): GTSNPN, SVGIG (reference sequence). The CDR3 nucleotides are TGTGCCTGGAGGGAGACAGGGGCCGCCTACGAGCAGTACTTC. This sequence encodes CAWRETGAAYEQYF.

The chain's CDR3 is CASRPGQNYGYTF. The CDR3 DNA reads as TGTGCCAGCAGACCGGGACAGAACTATGGCTACACCTTC. The gene calls are TRBV6-5 and TRBJ1-2; 7 nucleotides align to TRBD1. V was pared by 6 bases and J by 2 bases, with 3 bases of the junction left unmatched. Germline CDR1 MNHEY, CDR2 SVGAGI. There are 13 residues in the CDR3.

V gene TRBV30 combines with J gene TRBJ1-3; the D gene is possibly TRBD1 (6 bases). CDR1 and CDR2 (germline): GTSNPN, SVGIG (reference sequence). The CDR3 totals 15 residues. V lost 0 bases and J 2 bases, leaving 11 bases between the germline ends. The CDR3 nucleotides read TGTGCCTGGAGTGTACGGCGGACAGCTGGAAACACCATATATTTT. Translating gives CAWSVRRTAGNTIYF.

The genes are TRBV5-1 and TRBJ2-2; TRBD2 matches 11 bases. The CDR3 has 15 residues. Germline V lookup: CDR1 SGHRS, CDR2 YFSETQ. The J segment lost 4 bases and the V segment lost 5 bases, leaving 4 bases of the junction unmatched. The CDR3 reads CASRETSGVTGELFF. In DNA, the CDR3 is TGCGCCAGCAGGGAGACTAGCGGGGTCACCGGGGAGCTGTTTTTT.